This T cell receptor (beta chain) was observed in a study of regulatory dendritic cells for organ transplantation. The study, taken as a whole, reports: Memory CD8+ T cells were the most oligoclonal; naive cells were highly diverse. The most alloreactive TCR clonotypes were found in resting memory CD8+ cells.

Assay used: immunoSEQ multiplex PCR; TCRdb lists only in-frame clones, some missing. Among 20,000 or so clones listed, 70% to 80% were seen once. The CDR3 consists of 16 residues. From germline, CDR1 is SGHTA and CDR2 FQGNSA. With 5 bases removed from V and 8 bases from J, the gap between germline ends came to 24 bases. Sorted subsets were CFSE-labeled and cultured approximately 5 days with allogeneic dendritic cells. On this clone itself: The antigen is unknown.

The J gene is TRBJ1-1, the V gene TRBV7-2, with D possibly being TRBD1 (5 bases). The receptor comes from a human donor in good health. The specimen sequenced was memory CD4+ T cells from blood cultured with regulatory dendritic cells. Subset reported: CD45RO+ memory T cells. CDR3: CASSRHMGLTVVEAFF. CDR3 coding DNA: TGTGCCAGCAGCCGACACATGGGACTGACGGTCGTGGAAGCTTTCTTT.